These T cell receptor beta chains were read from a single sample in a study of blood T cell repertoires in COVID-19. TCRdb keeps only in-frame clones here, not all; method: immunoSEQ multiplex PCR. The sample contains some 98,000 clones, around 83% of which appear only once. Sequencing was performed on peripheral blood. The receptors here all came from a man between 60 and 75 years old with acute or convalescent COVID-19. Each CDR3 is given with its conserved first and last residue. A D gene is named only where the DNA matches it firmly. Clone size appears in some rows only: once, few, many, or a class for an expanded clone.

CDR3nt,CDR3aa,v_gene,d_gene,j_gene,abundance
TGTGCCAGCAGCTTAGGTGGGACTAGCGGGGGGGCGAATGAGCAGTTCTTC,CASSLGGTSGGANEQFF,TRBV7-2,TRBD2,TRBJ2-1,-
TGTGCCTGGACCCCGACAGGGTACAATAATTCACCCCTCCACTTT,CAWTPTGYNNSPLHF,TRBV30,TRBD1,TRBJ1-6,-
TGTGCCAGTAAGAATCAGGAAAGAAACATTCAGTACTTC,CASKNQERNIQYF,TRBV19,-,TRBJ2-4,-
TGTGCCAGCAACAATCCCTGGACAGGGGGCCCCTACGAGCAGTACTTC,CASNNPWTGGPYEQYF,TRBV28,TRBD1,TRBJ2-7,-
TGTGCCAGCAGTCCCGAGCGGGGAGGGAGGTCCCAGTACTTC,CASSPERGGRSQYF,TRBV6-2/TRBV6-3,TRBD2,TRBJ2-5,-
TGCAGCGGGCTAGCGGAGAATAACTATGGCTACACCTTC,CSGLAENNYGYTF,TRBV29-1,-,TRBJ1-2,few
TGTGCCAGCAGGGTGTCCGGGACAGGAAACACTGAAGCTTTCTTT,CASRVSGTGNTEAFF,TRBV2,TRBD1,TRBJ1-1,-
TGTGCCAGCAGTTACTCGTGGACAGGGGGCTCCCGAGCTTTCTTT,CASSYSWTGGSRAFF,TRBV6-5,TRBD1,TRBJ1-1,-
TGTGCCAGACTAGACCAGGCCTCACCCCTCCACTTT,CARLDQASPLHF,TRBV21-1,-,TRBJ1-6,-
TGTGCCAGCAGTTACTCGAGACGAGGGTTAGGGGAAAAACTGTTTTTT,CASSYSRRGLGEKLFF,TRBV6-5,-,TRBJ1-4,few
TGTGCCAGCAGTAGACTAGCGGGGCTCTATATCGAGCAGTTCTTC,CASSRLAGLYIEQFF,TRBV6-2/TRBV6-3,TRBD2,TRBJ2-1,few
TGCAGTGCGTCCAGCTACAATGAGCAGTTCTTC,CSASSYNEQFF,TRBV20-1,-,TRBJ2-1,-
TGTGCCACCAGCGGAGAAAGACCGGCGGAGGAAAAACTGTTTTTT,CATSGERPAEEKLFF,TRBV15,-,TRBJ1-4,-
TGCGCCAGCAGCACCCAGGGAGGGAACACTGAAGCTTTCTTT,CASSTQGGNTEAFF,TRBV5-1,-,TRBJ1-1,-